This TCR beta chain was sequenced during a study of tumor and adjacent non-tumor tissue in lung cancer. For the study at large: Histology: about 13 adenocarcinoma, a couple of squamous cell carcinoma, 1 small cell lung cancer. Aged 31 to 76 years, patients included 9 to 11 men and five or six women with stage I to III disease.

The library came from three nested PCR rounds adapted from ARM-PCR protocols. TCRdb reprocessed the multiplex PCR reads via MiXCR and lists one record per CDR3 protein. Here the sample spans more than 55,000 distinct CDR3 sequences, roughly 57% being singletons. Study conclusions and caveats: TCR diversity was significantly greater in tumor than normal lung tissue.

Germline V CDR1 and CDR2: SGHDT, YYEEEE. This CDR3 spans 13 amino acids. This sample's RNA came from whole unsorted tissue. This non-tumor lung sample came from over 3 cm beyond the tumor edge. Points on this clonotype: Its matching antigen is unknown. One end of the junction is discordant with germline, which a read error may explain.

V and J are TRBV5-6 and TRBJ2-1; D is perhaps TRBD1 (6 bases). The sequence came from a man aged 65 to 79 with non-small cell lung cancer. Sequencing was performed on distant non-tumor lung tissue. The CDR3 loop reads CASSLTQGHEQLF. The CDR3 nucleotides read TGTGCTAGCAGCTTGACACAGGGCCATGAGCAGCTCTTC.